One T cell receptor beta chain is described in this entry. As yet, its antigen is unknown. Reverse transcription of extracted RNA yielded cDNA, which provided the sequencing template. Some clones are missing from TCRdb's copy, which holds only in-frame ones; the method was immunoSEQ multiplex PCR. The sample shows 30,000 to 40,000 clones, 45% to 70% of them seen only once. In five patients, CD4+ T cells were split by CD25+CD127- sorting. Alopecia areata patients provided lesional scalp punch biopsies and peripheral blood, both collected for the study. The researchers isolated CD4+ and CD8+ T cells from PBMCs by sorting. The V and J ends lost 4 bases and 0 bases, in that order; junction bases with no gene match: 3. Looked up from germline, CDR1 is LGHNA and CDR2 is YNFKEQ. The CDR3 consists of 15 residues. The entry originates in a study of CD8+ T cells in alopecia areata. Study results and limitations: Normal skin's resident alphabeta T cells are also sequenced in scalp samples. An increase in clonality over normal scalp was evident in lesional scalp, especially alopecia totalis/universalis.

Sequenced input: CD4+ Tregs sorted from blood. This TCR was recovered from a human donor with alopecia areata. J is TRBJ2-5 and V is TRBV4-2, with 9 bases aligning to TRBD2. The CDR3 DNA is TGTGCCAGCAGCCCTCGACTAGCGGACCAAGAGACCCAGTACTTC. This gives the protein CASSPRLADQETQYF.